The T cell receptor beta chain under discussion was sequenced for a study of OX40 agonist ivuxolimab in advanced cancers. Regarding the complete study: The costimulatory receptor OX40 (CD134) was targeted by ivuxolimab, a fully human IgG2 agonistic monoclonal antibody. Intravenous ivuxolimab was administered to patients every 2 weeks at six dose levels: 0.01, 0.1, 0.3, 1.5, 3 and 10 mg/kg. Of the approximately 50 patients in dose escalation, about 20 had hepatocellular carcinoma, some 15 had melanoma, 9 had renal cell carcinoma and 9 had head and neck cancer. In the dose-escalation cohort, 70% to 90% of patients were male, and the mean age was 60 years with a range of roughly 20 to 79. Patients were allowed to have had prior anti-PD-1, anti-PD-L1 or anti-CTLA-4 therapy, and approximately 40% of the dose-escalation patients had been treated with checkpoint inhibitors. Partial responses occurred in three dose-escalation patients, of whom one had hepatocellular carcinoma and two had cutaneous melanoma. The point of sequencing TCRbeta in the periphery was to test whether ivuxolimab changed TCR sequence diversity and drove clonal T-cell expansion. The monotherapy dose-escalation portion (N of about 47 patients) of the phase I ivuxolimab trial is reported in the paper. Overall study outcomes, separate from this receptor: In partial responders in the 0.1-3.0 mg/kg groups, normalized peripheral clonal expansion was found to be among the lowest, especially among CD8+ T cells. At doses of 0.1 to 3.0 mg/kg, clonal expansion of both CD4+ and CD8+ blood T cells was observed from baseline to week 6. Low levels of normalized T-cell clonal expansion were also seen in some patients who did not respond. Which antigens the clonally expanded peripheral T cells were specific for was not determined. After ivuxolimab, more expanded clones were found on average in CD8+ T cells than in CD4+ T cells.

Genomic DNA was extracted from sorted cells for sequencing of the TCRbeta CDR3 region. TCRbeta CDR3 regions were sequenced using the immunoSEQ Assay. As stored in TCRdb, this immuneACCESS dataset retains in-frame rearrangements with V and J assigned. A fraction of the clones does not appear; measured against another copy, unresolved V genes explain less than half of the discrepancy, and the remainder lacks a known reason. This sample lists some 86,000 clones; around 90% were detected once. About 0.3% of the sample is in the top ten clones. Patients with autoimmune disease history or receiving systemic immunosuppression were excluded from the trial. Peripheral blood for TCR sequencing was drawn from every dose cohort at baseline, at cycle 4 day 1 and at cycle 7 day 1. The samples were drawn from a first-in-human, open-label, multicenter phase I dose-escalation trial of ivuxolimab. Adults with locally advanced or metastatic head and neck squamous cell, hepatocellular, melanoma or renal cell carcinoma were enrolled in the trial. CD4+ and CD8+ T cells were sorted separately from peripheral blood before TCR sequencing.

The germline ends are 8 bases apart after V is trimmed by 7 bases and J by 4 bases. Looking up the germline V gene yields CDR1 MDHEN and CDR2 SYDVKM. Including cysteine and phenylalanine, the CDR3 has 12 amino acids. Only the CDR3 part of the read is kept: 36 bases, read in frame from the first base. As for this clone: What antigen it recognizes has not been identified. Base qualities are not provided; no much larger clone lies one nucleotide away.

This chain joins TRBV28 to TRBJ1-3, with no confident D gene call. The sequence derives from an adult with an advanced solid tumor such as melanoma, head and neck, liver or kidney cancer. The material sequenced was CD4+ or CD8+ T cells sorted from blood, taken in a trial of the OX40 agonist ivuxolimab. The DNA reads TGTGCCAGCACCGATACCGGAAACACCATATATTTT. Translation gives CASTDTGNTIYF.